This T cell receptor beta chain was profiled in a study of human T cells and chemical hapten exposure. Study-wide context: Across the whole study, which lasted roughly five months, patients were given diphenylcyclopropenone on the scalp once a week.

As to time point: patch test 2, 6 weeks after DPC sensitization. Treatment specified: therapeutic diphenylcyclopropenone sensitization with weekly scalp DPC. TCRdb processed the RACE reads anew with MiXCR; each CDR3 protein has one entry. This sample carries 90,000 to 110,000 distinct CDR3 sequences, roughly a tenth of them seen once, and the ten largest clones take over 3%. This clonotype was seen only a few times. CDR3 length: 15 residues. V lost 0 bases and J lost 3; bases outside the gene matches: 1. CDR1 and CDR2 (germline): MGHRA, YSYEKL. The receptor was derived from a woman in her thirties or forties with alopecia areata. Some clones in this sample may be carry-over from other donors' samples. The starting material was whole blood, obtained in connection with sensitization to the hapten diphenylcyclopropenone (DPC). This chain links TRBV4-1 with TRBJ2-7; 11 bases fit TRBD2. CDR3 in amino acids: CASSQELAGVYEQYF. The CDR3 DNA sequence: TGCGCCAGCAGCCAAGAACTAGCGGGGGTCTACGAGCAGTACTTC.